This T cell receptor (beta chain) was found in a study of T cell changes during pregnancy in multiple sclerosis (dated by TCRdb to between 2017 and 2020). As for the study more broadly: In women with multiple sclerosis, the researchers looked at how the T cell repertoire shifted as pregnancy progressed.

Libraries were prepared through the immunoSEQ multiplex PCR assay. TCRdb took over this immuneACCESS table, retaining in-frame rearrangements with V and J assigned. Such tables are incomplete; in checked studies, under half of the missing clones stem from an unresolved V gene, and the remainder is unexplained. The sample includes about 69,000 clones, with under 95% observed a single time. Of the sample, roughly 1.4% falls within the top ten clones. Taken from cysteine to phenylalanine, the CDR3 has 16 residues. Only the CDR3 portion is preserved as DNA: 48 bases, with reading frame beginning at the first base. Trimming removed 0 bases from V and 6 bases from J; the gene matches leave 7 bases unexplained. The germline V gene supplies CDR1 LGHNA and CDR2 YNFKEQ. In regard to this clone: This clone's antigen is unknown. Base qualities were left out, and no much larger clone turns up one base away.

The V and J segments used are TRBV4-2 and TRBJ2-3; 9 of the junction bases match TRBD2. Sequenced here: peripheral blood, sampled in the third trimester of pregnancy. The sequence derives from a female donor with multiple sclerosis, enrolled in a pregnancy study. The nucleotides are TGTGCCAGCAGCCAAGAGCGGGGGGGTATTACGGATACGCAGTATTTT. The resulting protein is CASSQERGGITDTQYF.